One and the same sample provided the 5 T cell receptor beta chains below, sequenced in a study of T cells in Graves' hyperthyroidism and ophthalmopathy. Amplification targeted TCR beta CDR3 regions from RNA transcripts. An initial round of RT-PCR targeting the TCR CDR3 relied on the HTBI primer set. MiXCR, run by TCRdb on the multiplex PCR reads, gives a single entry per CDR3 protein. Of roughly 380,000 distinct CDR3 sequences listed, about a sixth were seen once; the top ten hold roughly 16%. The sample taken for sequencing was blood. The receptors come from a woman between 35 and 50 years old with Graves' ophthalmopathy.

In its sample, this clonotype was seen many times. The chain uses TRBV28 and TRBJ1-3, with D maybe TRBD1 (5 bases). In germline, CDR1 is MDHEN, CDR2 SYDVKM. The length of the CDR3 is 14 residues. V was pared by 7 bases and J by 3 bases, with 13 bases between. The CDR3 region is CASTWGGGGNTIYF. In DNA form, the CDR3 reads TGTGCCAGCACTTGGGGGGGAGGTGGAAACACCATATATTTT. Full variable domain (remainder filled in from reference TRBV28 and TRBJ1-3): DVKVTQSSRYLVKRTGEKVFLECVQDMDHENMFWYRQDPGLGLRLIYFSYDVKMKEKGDIPEGYSVSREKKERFSLILESASTNQTSMYLCASTWGGGGNTIYFGEGSWLTVV.

This clonotype was seen at least ten times. This chain connects TRBV11-1 to TRBJ1-5, with a weak D call TRBD1 (5 bases). Germline V CDR1 and CDR2: SGHAT, FQDESV (reference sequence). The CDR3 has 16 residues. Between the trimmed V and J ends, which lost 1 base and 2 bases, there was a span of 12 bases. The CDR3 protein is CASSLVGPVGNQPQHF. The CDR3 coding sequence is TGTGCCAGCAGCTTAGTGGGACCCGTAGGCAATCAGCCCCAGCATTTT.

The chain joins TRBV7-9 to TRBJ1-3; 8 bases align to TRBD1. The CDR3 extends over 14 amino acids. V dropped 2 bases and J dropped 5; count of bases not matched to a gene: 2. Looked up from germline, CDR1 is SEHNR and CDR2 is FQNEAQ (reference sequence). DNA of the CDR3: TGTGCCAGCAGCTTAAGGACAGGGCGAAACACCATATATTTT. This sequence encodes CASSLRTGRNTIYF.

This clonotype was detected ten times or more. V usage is TRBV30 and J usage is TRBJ1-6; TRBD1 matches at 10 bases. The CDR3 length is 13 residues. The V and J ends lost 7 bases and 8 bases, in that order; junction bases with no gene match: 5. CDR1 and CDR2 (germline): GTSNPN, SVGIG (reference sequence). In DNA form, the CDR3 reads TGTGCCTTACGGACAGGGGGATATTCACCCCTCCACTTT. Amino acids: CALRTGGYSPLHF.

This clonotype has ten or more counts. The J gene is TRBJ2-7, the V gene TRBV6-4; 12 nucleotides agree with TRBD2. The junction had 18 bases not matched to a gene; V was cut back by 10 bases and J by 5 bases. Germline V gene sequence: CDR1 MRHNA, CDR2 SNTAGT. The CDR3 consists of 17 residues. The CDR3 nucleotides read TGTGCCACGTCCCTCTCAAGACTAGCGGGAGATATCAACGAGCAGTACTTC. Amino acids: CATSLSRLAGDINEQYF.